Below are 31 T cell receptor beta chains sequenced from a single sample in a study of circulating and synovial CD4+ cells in juvenile arthritis. Some clones are missing from TCRdb's copy, which holds only in-frame ones; the method was immunoSEQ multiplex PCR. Of approximately 31,000 clones listed, nearly 95% were seen once; the top ten hold 0.6% to 0.8%. Sequencing used CD4+ T cells from blood. The receptors shown here come from a human donor with juvenile idiopathic arthritis.

The chain is built from TRBV27 and TRBJ1-5; tentatively, D is TRBD1 (5 bases). Per the germline V gene, CDR1 is MNHEY and CDR2 is SMNVEV (reference sequence). V was pared by 5 bases and J by 0 bases, with 14 bases between. The CDR3 is 16 amino acids. Here the CDR3 reads CASSPGGSTSNQPQHF. The CDR3 DNA follows: TGTGCCAGCAGTCCCGGGGGTTCTACTAGCAATCAGCCCCAGCATTTT.

The chain joins TRBV6-1 to TRBJ2-3; D possibly corresponds to TRBD1 (7 bases). V dropped 4 bases and J dropped 0 bases, with 11 bases sitting between them. The germline CDR1 and CDR2 sequences are MNHNS and SASEGT. The CDR3 consists of 15 residues. CDR3 DNA sequence: TGTGCCAGCAGTGGGCAGGGGGGTAGCACAGATACGCAGTATTTT. It translates to CASSGQGGSTDTQYF.

This chain links TRBV6-6 with TRBJ1-3; 9 positions agree with TRBD1. From germline, CDR1 is MNHNY and CDR2 SVGAGI (reference sequence). The trim removed 6 bases at V and 3 bases at J, leaving 6 bases unmatched. This CDR3 has 15 amino acids. CDR3 nucleotides: TGTGCCAGCAGACCACAGGGGGCCTTTGGAAACACCATATATTTT. Amino acids: CASRPQGAFGNTIYF.

This clone was seen just once. The chain links TRBV19 to TRBJ2-7; tentatively, D is TRBD1 (6 bases). The CDR3 is made up of 15 amino acids. In germline, CDR1 is LNHDA, CDR2 SQIVND (reference sequence). Trimming cost V 3 bases and J 0 bases, with 12 bases left between them. CDR3 DNA sequence: TGTGCCAGTAGTATCTCGGCAGGGGACTCCTACGAGCAGTACTTC. The encoded protein is CASSISAGDSYEQYF. Using reference TRBV19 and TRBJ2-7 for the parts outside the CDR3, the full variable domain is DGGITQSPKYLFRKEGQNVTLSCEQNLNHDAMYWYRQDPGQGLRLIYYSQIVNDFQKGDIAEGYSVSREKKESFPLTVTSAQKNPTAFYLCASSISAGDSYEQYFGPGTRLTVT.

The CDR3 DNA reads as TGCGCCAGCAGCTCGGGGCTAGCGGGGGCCTACAATGAGCAGTTCTTC. This codes for CASSSGLAGAYNEQFF. This chain joins TRBV5-1 and TRBJ2-1, with 10 positions matching TRBD2. The CDR3 is made up of 16 amino acids. Trimming cost V 3 bases and J 2 bases; bases outside gene matches: 5. From germline, CDR1 is SGHRS and CDR2 YFSETQ.

The chain recombines TRBV6-4 with TRBJ1-2; D call uncertain. The CDR3 runs to 14 residues. V lost 1 base and J 4 bases, leaving 10 bases between the germline ends. Germline values: CDR1 MRHNA, CDR2 SNTAGT. This CDR3 reads CASSDFGVGYGYTF. The CDR3 DNA follows: TGTGCCAGCAGTGACTTCGGGGTGGGCTATGGCTACACCTTC.

V and J are TRBV5-1 and TRBJ2-7, with TRBD1 as a possible D gene (6 bases). With 5 bases removed from V and 0 bases from J, the gap between germline ends came to 12 bases. CDR1 SGHRS and CDR2 YFSETQ come from the germline V gene. The length of the CDR3 is 14 residues. The CDR3 protein is CASRKEGGSYEQYF. DNA of the CDR3: TGCGCCAGCAGGAAGGAAGGGGGCTCCTACGAGCAGTACTTC. Complete variable domain (other parts from reference TRBV5-1 and TRBJ2-7): KAGVTQTPRYLIKTRGQQVTLSCSPISGHRSVSWYQQTPGQGLQFLFEYFSETQRNKGNFPGRFSGRQFSNSRSEMNVSTLELGDSALYLCASRKEGGSYEQYFGPGTRLTVT.

The chain uses TRBV11-3 and TRBJ2-3; D ambiguous. Between the trimmed V and J ends, which lost 3 bases and 2 bases, there was a span of 9 bases. CDR1 and CDR2 from the germline V gene are SGHNT and YENEEA. The CDR3 has 14 amino acids. In nucleotides, the CDR3 is TGTGCCAGCAGCTTCGGTGGTGACACAGATACGCAGTATTTT. This gives the protein CASSFGGDTDTQYF.

The J gene is TRBJ2-5, the V gene TRBV29-1; D perhaps matches TRBD2 (6 bases). Trimming took off 7 bases at V and 1 base at J, with 10 bases between the two ends. This CDR3 has 12 amino acids. Germline lookup yields CDR1 SQVTM and CDR2 ANQGSEA. CDR3: CSAPAGQETQYF. CDR3 nucleotide sequence: TGCAGCGCCCCAGCGGGCCAAGAGACCCAGTACTTC. The variable domain in full, with the rest retrieved from reference TRBV29-1 and TRBJ2-5, is SAVISQKPSRDICQRGTSLTIQCQVDSQVTMMFWYRQQPGQSLTLIATANQGSEATYESGFVIDKFPISRPNLTFSTLTVSNMSPEDSSIYLCSAPAGQETQYFGPGTRLLVL.

Only one count was recorded for this clone. The chain joins TRBV9 to TRBJ2-5; D is possibly TRBD1 (6 bases). Germline V gene lookup returns CDR1 SGDLS and CDR2 YYNGEE. This CDR3 has 13 amino acids. V lost 0 bases, J lost 4 bases, and 7 bases lay in between. The CDR3 loop reads CASSVAGAETQYF. The CDR3 coding sequence is TGTGCCAGCAGCGTAGCAGGGGCAGAGACCCAGTACTTC.

The V call is TRBV7-2, the J call TRBJ2-7, with a weak D call TRBD2 (5 bases). V was trimmed by 4 bases and J by 4 bases, leaving 11 bases between them. CDR3 length: 13 amino acids. CDR1 and CDR2 from the germline V gene are SGHTA and FQGNSA. In nucleotides, the CDR3 is TGTGCCAGCAGCTCAACCCGGGAATACGAGCAGTACTTC. Amino acid sequence: CASSSTREYEQYF.

This clone appeared a single time. The V and J genes are TRBV19 and TRBJ2-3, with TRBD1 identical over 9 bases. Germline V gene lookup returns CDR1 LNHDA and CDR2 SQIVND (reference sequence). V gave up 4 bases and J gave up 4 bases; unmatched junction bases: 9. The CDR3 contains 16 residues. CDR3 nucleotides: TGTGCCAGTAGTAGCCTACAGGGGGCCGGGGCAGATACGCAGTATTTT. It specifies CASSSLQGAGADTQYF.

The CDR3, as DNA: TGTGCCATCAGGGCTTTCGACAGATTCGGAATGAACACTGAAGCTTTCTTT. Translation: CAIRAFDRFGMNTEAFF. The gene calls are TRBV10-3 and TRBJ1-1; weak D call: TRBD1 (5 bases). V shed 6 bases and J shed 0 bases, with 20 bases lying between them. The CDR3 covers 17 residues. Germline CDR1 reads ENHRY; CDR2 reads SYGVKD.

The V call is TRBV5-1, the J call TRBJ2-7; TRBD2 matches at 10 bases. CDR1 is SGHRS and CDR2 is YFSETQ in the germline V gene. The CDR3 runs to 19 residues. V dropped 1 base and J dropped 3; count of bases not matched to a gene: 16. In DNA, the CDR3 is TGCGCCAGCAGCTTGAGTGTTAGCGGGAGGACAAATCTAGTCTACGAGCAGTACTTC. Translation gives CASSLSVSGRTNLVYEQYF.

V and J are TRBV9 and TRBJ2-1; 11 bases are a match to TRBD2. This CDR3 region has 14 residues. Germline CDR1 reads SGDLS; CDR2 reads YYNGEE. The ends lost 4 bases at V and 7 bases at J; junction bases unmatched: 4. CDR3 loop: CASSPRLAGNEQFF. DNA for the CDR3: TGTGCCAGCAGCCCAAGACTAGCGGGGAATGAGCAGTTCTTC.

J is TRBJ1-5 and V is TRBV7-2; maybe TRBD1 (6 bases). V lost 1 base to trimming and J lost 3 bases, with 13 bases between them. Germline-derived CDR1 and CDR2 are SGHTA and FQGNSA. CDR3 length: 16 amino acids. Here the CDR3 DNA reads TGTGCCAGCAGCTTAGTAACAGGGCGTTACAATCAGCCCCAGCATTTT. Its protein is CASSLVTGRYNQPQHF.

The chain combines TRBV2 with TRBJ2-3, with D hard to call. CDR3 size: 13 residues. The germline V gene encodes CDR1 SNHLY and CDR2 FYNNEI. Trimming stripped 7 bases from V and 1 base from J, with 9 bases between. This CDR3 reads CASISLGTDTQYF. As DNA, the CDR3 is TGTGCCAGCATCTCCCTCGGCACAGATACGCAGTATTTT. Based on the CDR3 plus reference TRBV2 and TRBJ2-3, the full variable domain is EPEVTQTPSHQVTQMGQEVILRCVPISNHLYFYWYRQILGQKVEFLVSFYNNEISEKSEIFDDQFSVERPDGSNFTLKIRSTKLEDSAMYFCASISLGTDTQYFGPGTRLTVL.

V is TRBV5-1 and J is TRBJ2-3; TRBD2 aligns across 10 bases. The V and J ends lost 1 base and 3 bases, in that order; junction bases with no gene match: 2. The CDR3 has 15 amino acids. CDR1 is SGHRS and CDR2 is YFSETQ in the germline V gene. The CDR3 here is CASSLSGGGTDTQYF. The DNA of the CDR3 is TGCGCCAGCAGCTTGAGCGGGGGGGGGACAGATACGCAGTATTTT.

This chain connects TRBV7-3 to TRBJ2-1, with 10 positions matching TRBD1. Germline lookup yields CDR1 SGHTA and CDR2 FQGTGA. J lost 9 bases, V lost 5 bases, and 4 bases had no gene match. The CDR3 runs 13 residues. CDR3 protein: CASSPGTGAEQFF. The CDR3, as DNA: TGTGCCAGCAGCCCCGGGACAGGGGCTGAGCAGTTCTTC.

J is TRBJ2-1 and V is TRBV10-1; TRBD2 matches at 8 bases. The germline CDR1 and CDR2 sequences are WNHNN and SYGVQD (reference sequence). This CDR3 contains 15 residues. V shed 0 bases and J 9 bases; nucleotides not matched to a gene: 7. The CDR3 sequence: CASSESVAGRSEQFF. The CDR3 bases are TGCGCCAGCAGTGAGTCGGTAGCGGGACGTAGTGAGCAGTTCTTC.

The CDR3 sequence: CASSSLGETQYF. CDR3 sequence (DNA): TGTGCCAGCAGCTCTCTCGGGGAGACCCAGTACTTC. V usage is TRBV7-6 and J usage is TRBJ2-5; D is uncertain. CDR3 length: 12 residues. V lost 4 bases and J 5 bases, leaving 8 bases between the germline ends. Germline V gives CDR1 SGHVS, CDR2 FNYEAQ.

The V and J genes are TRBV10-3 and TRBJ2-1; TRBD1 might be the D (6 bases). The V end lost 11 bases, the J end lost 6 bases, and 17 bases lay between the germline ends. Germline V gene lookup returns CDR1 ENHRY and CDR2 SYGVKD. This CDR3 is 13 amino acids long. The CDR3 protein is CASERGTGNEQFF. The CDR3 DNA is TGTGCCTCTGAGAGGGGGACGGGCAATGAGCAGTTCTTC.

CDR3 sequence (DNA): TGTGCCAGCAGCCAACAGGACAGCTATGGCTACACCTTC. Translation: CASSQQDSYGYTF. The V call is TRBV11-2, the J call TRBJ1-2, with D perhaps TRBD1 (6 bases). Germline V gene lookup returns CDR1 SGHAT and CDR2 FQNNGV. This CDR3 has 13 amino acids. Deletions cut 5 bases from V and 4 bases from J, with 11 bases between.

V usage is TRBV7-9 and J usage is TRBJ1-2; 11 nucleotides line up with TRBD1. From germline, CDR1 is SEHNR and CDR2 FQNEAQ (reference sequence). This CDR3 has 12 residues. The ends lost 11 bases at V and 7 bases at J; junction bases unmatched: 6. The CDR3 bases are TGTGCCGGGGACAGGGGGGGTCTTGGCTACACCTTC. Translation gives CAGDRGGLGYTF.

This sequence joins TRBV5-4 and TRBJ2-2; D gene unclear. V was trimmed by 0 bases and J by 2 bases, leaving 5 bases between them. The CDR3 loop spans 14 amino acids. CDR1 is SGHNT, CDR2 YYREEE, per germline (reference sequence). Here the CDR3 DNA reads TGTGCCAGCAGCTTGGAGCCAAACACCGGGGAGCTGTTTTTT. Protein product: CASSLEPNTGELFF.

The chain has TRBV7-3 and TRBJ1-2; the match to TRBD1 covers 8 bases. Trimming removed 5 bases from V and 4 bases from J; junction bases left unmatched: 9. From germline, CDR1 is SGHTA and CDR2 FQGTGA. CDR3 length: 15 residues. Here the CDR3 reads CASSVIPGQAYGYTF. In DNA, the CDR3 is TGTGCCAGCAGCGTAATACCGGGACAGGCCTATGGCTACACCTTC.

The chain combines TRBV6-5 with TRBJ1-5; no definite D call. Trimming took off 5 bases at V and 7 bases at J, with 15 bases between the two ends. The CDR3 is 14 amino acids. Germline V CDR1 and CDR2: MNHEY, SVGAGI. The CDR3, as DNA: TGTGCCAGCAGTAACCTGGCGGGATCCCAGCCCCAGCATTTT. The encoded protein is CASSNLAGSQPQHF.

The J gene is TRBJ1-1, the V gene TRBV29-1; D is perhaps TRBD1 (6 bases). CDR3 length equals 12 residues. V lost 6 bases and J 7 bases, leaving 15 bases between the germline ends. Germline CDR1 reads SQVTM; CDR2 reads ANQGSEA. CDR3 in DNA: TGCAGCGTGGCGGGGGCGGTTGTTGAAGCTTTCTTT. Amino acids: CSVAGAVVEAFF. Looking up the rest from reference TRBV29-1 and TRBJ1-1 gives the full variable domain: SAVISQKPSRDICQRGTSLTIQCQVDSQVTMMFWYRQQPGQSLTLIATANQGSEATYESGFVIDKFPISRPNLTFSTLTVSNMSPEDSSIYLCSVAGAVVEAFFGQGTRLTVV.

V usage is TRBV5-5 and J usage is TRBJ2-7; TRBD2 is a possible D gene (6 bases). The CDR3 has 14 amino acids. V lost 2 bases and J 10 bases, leaving 19 bases between the germline ends. CDR1 SGHKS and CDR2 YYEKEE come from the germline V gene (reference sequence). The CDR3 sequence is CASSFDGGAKVQYF. The CDR3 coding sequence is TGTGCCAGCAGCTTCGATGGAGGGGCGAAGGTCCAGTACTTC.

CDR3 nucleotide sequence: TGTGCCAGCAGTAATCGACAGAGCGAGCAGTACTTC. Protein sequence: CASSNRQSEQYF. This rearrangement joins TRBV6-5 to TRBJ2-5; D possibly corresponds to TRBD1 (5 bases). The end of the DNA is better explained by TRBJ2-7, so the J call may be wrong. The CDR3 contains 12 residues. The germline V gene encodes CDR1 MNHEY and CDR2 SVGAGI.

The chain combines TRBV2 with TRBJ2-1; D is undetermined. This CDR3 region has 15 residues. Germline CDR1 SNHLY, CDR2 FYNNEI. V lost 2 bases to trimming and J lost 0 bases, with 8 bases between them. The CDR3 sequence is CASSELQSSYNEQFF. The CDR3 DNA is TGTGCCAGCAGTGAACTACAGAGCTCCTACAATGAGCAGTTCTTC.